These 30 T cell receptor beta chains were sequenced from one sample in a study of cytomegalovirus exposure and HLA in healthy donors (dated 2017 in TCRdb). To prepare the library, the immunoSEQ multiplex PCR assay was applied. For the multiplex PCR, a mixture combining 60 forward primers for TCR Vbeta segments and 13 reverse primers for TCR Jbeta segments was used. TCRdb took over this immuneACCESS table, retaining in-frame rearrangements with V and J assigned. Such tables are incomplete; in checked studies, under half of the missing clones stem from an unresolved V gene, and the remainder is unexplained. The sample table lists about 130,000 clones, less than 85% of them with a count of one. The ten largest clones capture 20% of the sample. Sample: PBMCs. These receptors were collected from a man between 18 and 35 years old in good health and CMV-seropositive.

This clone came up many times. CDR3 bases: TGCGCCAGCAGCCAAGATCCACCCTTCGGACAGGGAGACACTGAAGCTTTCTTT. It codes for CASSQDPPFGQGDTEAFF. J is TRBJ1-1 and V is TRBV4-1; TRBD1 matches 8 bases. Germline V gene sequence: CDR1 MGHRA, CDR2 YSYEKL. The CDR3 runs to 18 residues. Losses at the gene ends were 0 bases for V and 3 bases for J; bases not matched to a gene: 12.

This clone was picked up a small number of times. The rearrangement uses TRBV2 and TRBJ1-2; no clear D gene. The CDR3 consists of 13 residues. V was clipped by 6 bases and J by 7 bases, with 15 bases between them. The germline CDR1 and CDR2 sequences are SNHLY and FYNNEI. CDR3 sequence reads: CASSDTGYGGYTF. The CDR3 bases are TGTGCCAGCAGCGATACGGGTTATGGTGGCTACACCTTC.

This chain uses TRBV27 with TRBJ2-3; 10 bases match TRBD1. Germline loops: CDR1 MNHEY, CDR2 SMNVEV (reference sequence). CDR3 length: 16 residues. Unmatched junction bases numbered 4, after V lost 3 bases and J lost 1 base. The CDR3 here is CASSFFDRGRTDTQYF. CDR3 in DNA: TGTGCCAGCAGTTTCTTCGACAGGGGGCGCACAGATACGCAGTATTTT.

This clone was observed once. The chain employs TRBV5-8 and TRBJ2-5, with D possibly TRBD1 on 6 matching bases. The J call is uncertain, as TRBJ2-7 better fits the DNA end. Germline-derived CDR1 and CDR2 are SGHTS and YDEGEE. The CDR3 runs to 13 residues. The CDR3 nucleotides read TGTGCTTCGGACAGACGTTTTTCCTACGAGCAGTACTTC. This gives the protein CASDRRFSYEQYF.

The rearrangement uses TRBV11-2 and TRBJ1-1; D remains unclear. CDR3 length: 13 residues. Trimming took 6 bases from V and 0 from J, leaving 8 bases between them. Germline V gene data show CDR1 as SGHAT and CDR2 as FQNNGV. The CDR3 loop is CASRIGVNTEAFF. The DNA of the CDR3 is TGTGCCAGCAGAATAGGAGTGAACACTGAAGCTTTCTTT.

The chain couples TRBV4-2 to TRBJ1-1, with 7 bases aligning to TRBD1. CDR3 length equals 16 residues. Germline CDR1 reads LGHNA; CDR2 reads YNFKEQ. Trimming at V came to 1 base and at J to 5 bases, leaving 10 bases not matched to a gene. This CDR3 reads CASSQAFDRVGTEAFF. The CDR3 coding sequence is TGTGCCAGCAGCCAAGCCTTTGACAGGGTGGGGACTGAAGCTTTCTTT.

This sequence joins TRBV5-1 and TRBJ1-6, with D tentatively TRBD1 (5 bases). Germline values: CDR1 SGHRS, CDR2 YFSETQ. Between the trimmed V and J ends, which lost 0 bases and 8 bases, there was a span of 12 bases. The CDR3 loop spans 15 amino acids. DNA for the CDR3: TGCGCCAGCAGCTTGGATGCAGGGCAGCATTCACCCCTCCACTTT. It encodes CASSLDAGQHSPLHF.

As for this clone: The same CDR3 arises from other DNA sequences in this sample as well. The chain joins TRBV5-1 to TRBJ1-2; maybe TRBD1 (5 bases). Germline loops: CDR1 SGHRS, CDR2 YFSETQ. Trimming cost V 0 bases and J 3 bases, with 9 bases left between them. The CDR3 sequence is 14 residues long. This chain's CDR3 is CASSLAGVDYGYTF. In nucleotides, the CDR3 is TGCGCCAGCAGCTTGGCGGGGGTGGACTATGGCTACACCTTC. Filled out from reference TRBV5-1 and TRBJ1-2, the complete variable domain reads KAGVTQTPRYLIKTRGQQVTLSCSPISGHRSVSWYQQTPGQGLQFLFEYFSETQRNKGNFPGRFSGRQFSNSRSEMNVSTLELGDSALYLCASSLAGVDYGYTFGSGTRLTVV.

The table lists this clone with a count of one. V usage is TRBV13 and J usage is TRBJ2-3; 12 nucleotides align to TRBD2. Germline CDR1 reads PRHDT; CDR2 reads FYEKMQ (reference sequence). J was trimmed by 5 bases and V by 2 bases; bases with no gene match: 8. The CDR3 is 17 residues long. For the CDR3, the DNA is TGTGCCAGCAGCTTACGTTCTAGCGGGGGGGCCGGAGATACGCAGTATTTT. Residues: CASSLRSSGGAGDTQYF. Complete variable domain (other parts from reference TRBV13 and TRBJ2-3): AAGVIQSPRHLIKEKRETATLKCYPIPRHDTVYWYQQGPGQDPQFLISFYEKMQSDKGSIPDRFSAQQFSDYHSELNMSSLELGDSALYFCASSLRSSGGAGDTQYFGPGTRLTVL.

This sequence joins TRBV4-1 and TRBJ2-1; 9 nucleotides match TRBD2. With V trimmed by 1 base and J by 2 bases, 6 bases remained unmatched. The CDR3 runs 17 residues. Looked up from germline, CDR1 is MGHRA and CDR2 is YSYEKL. The CDR3 DNA reads as TGCGCCAGCAGCCAAGCTTTGCGGGGGGGAGCCTACAATGAGCAGTTCTTC. It specifies CASSQALRGGAYNEQFF.

V is TRBV7-9 and J is TRBJ1-1; a weak D match, TRBD1 (5 bases). Per germline, CDR1 SEHNR and CDR2 FQNEAQ (reference sequence). V gave up 1 base and J gave up 6 bases, with 12 bases separating them. The CDR3 sequence is 14 residues long. The CDR3 reads CASSLVGAMAEAFF. DNA for the CDR3: TGTGCCAGCAGCTTAGTTGGGGCAATGGCTGAAGCTTTCTTT.

The chain carries TRBV7-2 and TRBJ1-1, with D unresolved. CDR1 is SGHTA, CDR2 FQGNSA, per germline. The V gene lost 3 bases and the J gene lost 4 bases, with 9 bases spanning the gap. The CDR3 covers 13 residues. CDR3 nucleotide sequence: TGTGCCAGCAGCTTGCTACGGGGCACTGAAGCTTTCTTT. Translation: CASSLLRGTEAFF. Looking up the rest from reference TRBV7-2 and TRBJ1-1 gives the full variable domain: GAGVSQSPSNKVTEKGKDVELRCDPISGHTALYWYRQSLGQGLEFLIYFQGNSAPDKSGLPSDRFSAERTGGSVSTLTIQRTQQEDSAVYLCASSLLRGTEAFFGQGTRLTVV.

The chain recombines TRBV18 with TRBJ1-1; a possible D gene is TRBD1 (5 bases). The CDR3 runs to 16 residues. The germline V gene has CDR1 KGHSH and CDR2 LQKENI. The germline V and J ends were trimmed by 3 bases and 3 bases, with 17 bases remaining between them. The CDR3 sequence: CASSPFAQGTYTEAFF. The CDR3 bases are TGTGCCAGCTCACCCTTCGCTCAGGGAACTTACACTGAAGCTTTCTTT.

This rearrangement joins TRBV7-3 to TRBJ2-6; 7 bases line up with TRBD2. The length of the CDR3 is 16 residues. The V gene end was trimmed by 6 bases and the J gene end by 3 bases; junction bases not matched to a gene: 8. Germline V CDR1 and CDR2: SGHTA, FQGTGA. The CDR3 reads CASRGGLLSGANVLTF. The DNA of the CDR3 is TGTGCCAGCAGGGGAGGGCTCTTAAGTGGGGCCAACGTCCTGACTTTC.

This clone appeared many times. The chain links TRBV7-9 to TRBJ2-7, with 7 bases matching TRBD1. The CDR3 covers 15 residues. Germline CDR1 reads SEHNR; CDR2 reads FQNEAQ (reference sequence). V was pared by 5 bases and J by 3 bases, with 10 bases of the junction left unmatched. As DNA, the CDR3 is TGTGCCAGCAGCACCCCGGGACAGCATCTCTACGAGCAGTACTTC. Protein: CASSTPGQHLYEQYF.

J is TRBJ2-7 and V is TRBV7-2; no clear D gene. Germline CDR1 and CDR2: SGHTA and FQGNSA. The CDR3 sequence is 12 residues long. V gave up 6 bases and J gave up 3 bases, with 9 bases separating them. CDR3 bases: TGTGCCAGCAGTCTACCGAGCTACGAGCAGTACTTC. It translates to CASSLPSYEQYF.

The V gene is TRBV6-6, the J gene TRBJ2-3, with 9 nucleotides matching TRBD1. Looked up from germline, CDR1 is MNHNY and CDR2 is SVGAGI (reference sequence). V lost 4 bases to trimming and J lost 4 bases; unmatched junction nucleotides: 9. This CDR3 contains 16 residues. The CDR3 nucleotides are TGTGCCAGCAGTTCCGGGACAGGGATGATCTCAGATACGCAGTATTTT. Amino acids: CASSSGTGMISDTQYF.

The gene calls are TRBV6-5 and TRBJ2-7, with TRBD1 matching 7 bases. Germline V lookup: CDR1 MNHEY, CDR2 SVGAGI. CDR3 size: 14 residues. J lost 6 bases, V lost 7 bases, and 12 bases had no gene match. The CDR3 DNA reads as TGTGCCAGCACCCACCCGGAACAGGGGACCGAGCAGTACTTC. Protein: CASTHPEQGTEQYF.

This clone has a single count. The V gene is TRBV5-5, the J gene TRBJ1-3; TRBD1 might be the D (5 bases). Trimming stripped 3 bases from V and 0 bases from J, with 16 bases between. Germline V gives CDR1 SGHKS, CDR2 YYEKEE (reference sequence). The CDR3 spans 17 residues. Here the CDR3 DNA reads TGTGCCAGCAGCTGGGAGGGACCGACGATCTCTGGAAACACCATATATTTT. Its protein is CASSWEGPTISGNTIYF.

The chain combines TRBV7-2 with TRBJ1-6; 9 positions match TRBD1. Trimming cost V 1 base and J 7 bases; bases outside gene matches: 2. CDR3 length: 15 residues. Looked up from germline, CDR1 is SGHTA and CDR2 is FQGNSA. CDR3 residues: CASSLGDRVNSPLHF. The CDR3 DNA reads as TGTGCCAGCAGCTTAGGGGACAGGGTCAATTCACCCCTCCACTTT. The entire variable domain, with the rest obtained from reference TRBV7-2 and TRBJ1-6, is as follows: GAGVSQSPSNKVTEKGKDVELRCDPISGHTALYWYRQSLGQGLEFLIYFQGNSAPDKSGLPSDRFSAERTGGSVSTLTIQRTQQEDSAVYLCASSLGDRVNSPLHFGNGTRLTVT.

J is TRBJ1-5 and V is TRBV27; 7 bases are a match to TRBD1. V shed 5 bases and J 11 bases; nucleotides not matched to a gene: 6. This CDR3 is built from 12 residues. Germline V gives CDR1 MNHEY, CDR2 SMNVEV (reference sequence). CDR3 sequence: CASSAQGRSQHF. CDR3 sequence (DNA): TGTGCCAGCAGTGCACAGGGGAGGTCCCAGCATTTT.

In regard to this clone: Other DNA sequences in this specimen translate into the identical CDR3. CDR3 nucleotide sequence: TGTGCCAGCAGCTTGGCAGGGTCGACCGGGGAGCTGTTTTTT. It yields the protein CASSLAGSTGELFF. V is TRBV7-9 and J is TRBJ2-2; tentatively, D is TRBD1 (5 bases). V was pared by 3 bases and J by 5 bases, with 10 bases between. Germline V lookup: CDR1 SEHNR, CDR2 FQNEAQ (reference sequence). This CDR3 spans 14 amino acids.

J is TRBJ2-1 and V is TRBV7-9; TRBD1 matches at 10 bases. This CDR3 comprises 15 residues. From germline, CDR1 is SEHNR and CDR2 FQNEAQ (reference sequence). V lost 4 bases, J lost 4 bases, and 4 bases stayed unmatched. The CDR3, as DNA: TGTGCCAGCAGCTCCGGGACAGGGGATTACAATGAGCAGTTCTTC. As protein: CASSSGTGDYNEQFF.

The rearrangement joins TRBV5-1 to TRBJ1-2; 8 bases are a match to TRBD1. The ends lost 0 bases at V and 2 bases at J; junction bases unmatched: 0. Germline V gene sequence: CDR1 SGHRS, CDR2 YFSETQ. The CDR3 is 14 amino acids. CDR3 protein: CASSLGTGNYGYTF. The CDR3 DNA follows: TGCGCCAGCAGCTTGGGGACAGGGAACTATGGCTACACCTTC. Complete variable domain (other parts from reference TRBV5-1 and TRBJ1-2): KAGVTQTPRYLIKTRGQQVTLSCSPISGHRSVSWYQQTPGQGLQFLFEYFSETQRNKGNFPGRFSGRQFSNSRSEMNVSTLELGDSALYLCASSLGTGNYGYTFGSGTRLTVV.

Turning to this clone: At one end the junction does not follow the germline gene, possibly because of a read error. The chain combines TRBV27 with TRBJ2-1, with D perhaps matching TRBD2 (6 bases). Germline V gene lookup returns CDR1 MNHEY and CDR2 SMNVEV (reference sequence). This CDR3 comprises 15 residues. The CDR3 loop reads CVSTPRGFSYNEQFF. The DNA of the CDR3 is TGTGTCAGCACACCTCGGGGGTTCTCCTACAATGAGCAGTTCTTC.

The J gene is TRBJ2-2, the V gene TRBV27, with a weak D call TRBD2 (5 bases). This CDR3 region has 15 residues. Germline V gene sequence: CDR1 MNHEY, CDR2 SMNVEV (reference sequence). The V and J ends lost 6 bases and 2 bases respectively, with 13 bases between them. CDR3 amino acids: CASSYIGLNTGELFF. The CDR3 DNA follows: TGTGCCAGCAGCTACATCGGACTTAACACCGGGGAGCTGTTTTTT.

A few counts support this clone. This chain uses TRBV10-3 with TRBJ1-2; D is possibly TRBD1 (6 bases). CDR1 is ENHRY, CDR2 SYGVKD, per germline. The CDR3 is 14 amino acids. V was pared by 4 bases and J by 3 bases, with 12 bases between. This CDR3 is CAISGLTGDYGYTF. The CDR3 DNA reads TGTGCCATCAGTGGCCTGACAGGAGACTATGGCTACACCTTC.

This clone appeared a single time. V usage is TRBV5-1 and J usage is TRBJ2-7, with 8 bases identical to TRBD2. Per germline, CDR1 SGHRS and CDR2 YFSETQ. The CDR3 covers 15 residues. The trim removed 4 bases at V and 2 bases at J, leaving 8 bases unmatched. In DNA, the CDR3 is TGCGCCAGCAGCCCTAACCCCGGGGGGGCCTACGAGCAGTACTTC. Translating it yields CASSPNPGGAYEQYF.

This clone was picked up one time. The chain joins TRBV5-4 to TRBJ2-1; D is unclear. The CDR3 contains 15 residues. Germline V gene data show CDR1 as SGHNT and CDR2 as YYREEE (reference sequence). The germline V and J ends were trimmed by 0 bases and 0 bases, with 7 bases remaining between them. CDR3 coding DNA: TGTGCCAGCAGCTTGGCGGAGAACTCCTACAATGAGCAGTTCTTC. Residues: CASSLAENSYNEQFF. The variable domain in full, with the rest retrieved from reference TRBV5-4 and TRBJ2-1, is ETGVTQSPTHLIKTRGQQVTLRCSSQSGHNTVSWYQQALGQGPQFIFQYYREEENGRGNFPPRFSGLQFPNYSSELNVNALELDDSALYLCASSLAENSYNEQFFGPGTRLTVL.

V usage is TRBV2 and J usage is TRBJ2-6, with 7 positions matching TRBD1. CDR3 length: 16 amino acids. Losses at the gene ends were 8 bases for V and 2 bases for J; bases not matched to a gene: 9. CDR1 is SNHLY and CDR2 is FYNNEI in the germline V gene. In DNA, the CDR3 is TGTGCCAGCGGACAGGACGTTTATCCTGGGGCCAACGTCCTGACTTTC. As protein: CASGQDVYPGANVLTF.